Here is one TCR beta chain with its context. The antigen remains undetermined. The CDR3 is made up of 14 amino acids. Germline CDR1 and CDR2: DFQATT and SNEGSKA (reference sequence). The V gene lost 6 bases and the J gene lost 6 bases, with 21 bases spanning the gap. The sample is drawn from a study of regulatory T cells in long-lasting Graves disease. General study points: TCR diversity was lower in persistent Graves' patients than in newly diagnosed ones. New patients shared some 890 public clonotypes, fewer than the approximately 3,000 shared by persistent patients.

Time point indicated: persistent/refractory GD, antithyroid drugs over 5 years with positive TRAb. Generation of the TCR library employed RNA extracted from PBMCs. CDR3 regions were amplified by Arm-PCR using iRepertoire HTBI primers to build TCR beta libraries. In the original workflow: Samples collectively showed around 56 TRBV and around 15 TRBJ segments. TCRdb re-derived calls from the multiplex PCR reads in MiXCR, one entry per CDR3 protein. The V and J calls shown here were made by TCRdb, not taken from the authors' results. The sample contains 400,000 to 450,000 distinct CDR3 sequences, around 22% of which appear only once.

V usage is TRBV20-1 and J usage is TRBJ2-7, with D perhaps matching TRBD2 (6 bases). Specimen: peripheral blood mononuclear cells (PBMCs), collected when the disease was refractory, from a patient treated with antithyroid drugs. The receptor's source is a female donor with Graves disease. The CDR3 coding sequence is TGCAGTGCCCTGGCACCGGGACTGAACGGCGAGCAGTACTTC. Translation gives CSALAPGLNGEQYF.